Listed below are T cell receptor beta chains from one sample, sequenced in a study of glioma-infiltrating T cells after dendritic cell vaccination. Only in-frame clones appear in the TCRdb table, and some are missing; sequencing was by immunoSEQ multiplex PCR. The profile shows roughly 100,000 clones, roughly four fifths of them singletons. Sequencing used blood, obtained before dendritic cell vaccination. These receptor sequences come from a human donor with glioblastoma. Each CDR3 is given with its conserved first and last residue. The order of the fields is D gene, clone size, V gene, J gene, CDR3 DNA, CDR3 protein. The D gene is left open where the match is weak. Not all rows give a size; the values are once, few, many and, for expanded clones, a class.

>.|.|TRBV30|TRBJ2-7
TGTGCCTGGAGAACGACAGCCACCTACGAGCAGTACTTC
CAWRTTATYEQYF
>TRBD1|.|TRBV6-6|TRBJ1-4
TGTGCCAGCAGTTACTCGGGGGACAGCAGAAATGAAAAACTGTTTTTT
CASSYSGDSRNEKLFF
>TRBD1|.|TRBV27|TRBJ1-2
TGTGCCAGCAGTCTCAGCCGACAGGGGGCGGGCGGCTACACCTTC
CASSLSRQGAGGYTF
>TRBD2|.|TRBV2|TRBJ2-5
TGTGCCAGTCTCGAAGGGGTAGCGGGGGACGGAGAGACCCAGTACTTC
CASLEGVAGDGETQYF
>TRBD1|.|TRBV5-5|TRBJ1-2
TGTGCCAGCAGCATCGGGACAGGCAGTGGCTACACCTTC
CASSIGTGSGYTF
>TRBD1|.|TRBV5-1|TRBJ1-2
TGCGCCAGCAGCTTGGGACAGGGGGAAGTTGGAGGCTACACCTTC
CASSLGQGEVGGYTF
>TRBD1|once|TRBV6-4|TRBJ2-3
TGTGCCAGCAGTGCCTCGAGGGGGCTCGTCGATACGCAGTATTTT
CASSASRGLVDTQYF
>TRBD2|.|TRBV5-1|TRBJ2-7
TGCGCCAGCAGCTCAACCCCTAGCGGTGAGGGGTACGAGCAGTACTTC
CASSSTPSGEGYEQYF
>.|.|TRBV7-2|TRBJ1-1
TGTGCCAGCAGCGTAACAGGGCCCACTGAAGCTTTCTTT
CASSVTGPTEAFF
>.|.|TRBV7-6|TRBJ1-1
TGTGCCAGCAGCTTAGATAGTGGAGAGAACACTGAAGCTTTCTTT
CASSLDSGENTEAFF
>TRBD1|once|TRBV19|TRBJ2-5
TGTGCCAGTAGTATAGGTAGGGGGCGGTATGAGACCCAGTACTTC
CASSIGRGRYETQYF
>.|few|TRBV5-6|TRBJ2-7
TGTGCCAGCAGCTTGGGTGGCGGGGGCACCCCGGAGCAGTACTTC
CASSLGGGGTPEQYF
>TRBD1|.|TRBV6-1|TRBJ2-2
TGTGCCAGCAAGGGGGCGAGCACCGGGGAGCTGTTTTTT
CASKGASTGELFF
>TRBD2|once|TRBV4-3|TRBJ2-3
TGCGCCAGCAGCCAAGGTCTAGCGGGGGGAATAGATACGCAGTATTTT
CASSQGLAGGIDTQYF
>.|.|TRBV10-2|TRBJ1-1
TGCGCCAGCAGCCGAGAGCGTTATGAAGCTTTCTTT
CASSRERYEAFF
>.|once|TRBV21-1|TRBJ1-2
TGTGCCAGCAGCAACCCGGGACAGGGGATCTTTGGTGGCTACACCTTC
CASSNPGQGIFGGYTF
>TRBD1|once|TRBV27|TRBJ1-1
TGTGCCAGCAGTTCGTCGACAGGGAGGAACACTGAAGCTTTCTTT
CASSSSTGRNTEAFF
>.|.|TRBV5-1|TRBJ2-7
TGCGCCAGCAGCTCGGGGGTTAATGGCTACGAGCAGTACTTC
CASSSGVNGYEQYF
>TRBD1|few|TRBV2|TRBJ1-2
TGTGCCAGCAGTGAAAGGGGGCAGCACAGAGACCTCTATGGCTACACCTTC
CASSERGQHRDLYGYTF
>.|.|TRBV5-1|TRBJ1-1
TGCGCCAGCAGCTTGCTGGGGGGGGGAAACACTGAAGCTTTCTTT
CASSLLGGGNTEAFF
>TRBD1|.|TRBV2|TRBJ1-2
TGTGCCAGCAGACAGGGGACCTATGGCTACACCTTC
CASRQGTYGYTF
>.|.|TRBV6-5|TRBJ1-2
TGTGCCAGCAGTTATGGGGGCACCTATGGCTACACCTTC
CASSYGGTYGYTF
>TRBD1|.|TRBV7-8|TRBJ1-6
TGTGCCAGCAGCTTAGGGGGGAGACAGGGAGTCCACTTT
CASSLGGRQGVHF
>.|.|TRBV4-1|TRBJ2-2
TGCGCCAGCACCCCCAGGGGGGAATCAGGCGGGGAGCTGTTTTTT
CASTPRGESGGELFF
>TRBD1|.|TRBV5-4|TRBJ1-2
TGTGCCAGCAGCTTGAGGGGGCGCGACTATGGCTACACCTTC
CASSLRGRDYGYTF
>TRBD1|.|TRBV14|TRBJ1-1
TGTGCCAGCAGCCAAAGGGCCCCCGGGACAGACTTATCTGTGAACACTGAAGCTTTCTTT
CASSQRAPGTDLSVNTEAFF
>.|.|TRBV6-4|TRBJ2-5
TGTGCCAGCAGCCTAAATAGGGGGGAGACCCAGTACTTC
CASSLNRGETQYF
>.|few|TRBV10-3|TRBJ1-1
TGTGCCAGTATTACTCAGGGGAACACTGAAGCTTTCTTT
CASITQGNTEAFF
>TRBD2|.|TRBV5-1|TRBJ2-3
TGCGCCAGCAGCCCGGACGGACTAGTCTCTAGCACAGATACGCAGTATTTT
CASSPDGLVSSTDTQYF
>.|.|TRBV6-5|TRBJ1-1
TGTGCCAGCAGCTACGGGACTTTCACTGAAGCTTTCTTT
CASSYGTFTEAFF
>.|.|TRBV30|TRBJ2-7
TGTGCCTGGAGTCGGGGGGCAATCTACGAGCAGTACTTC
CAWSRGAIYEQYF
>TRBD1|.|TRBV7-9|TRBJ2-7
TGTGCCAGCAGCTTAAGCACAGGGGCCTACGAGCAGTACTTC
CASSLSTGAYEQYF
>.|.|TRBV7-9|TRBJ2-1
TGTGCCAGCAGCACGACAGGCCATTTCTACAATGAGCAGTTCTTC
CASSTTGHFYNEQFF
>.|.|TRBV5-6|TRBJ2-3
TGTGCCAGCATCCGCCAGGGATTCGTTGGTACGCAGTATTTT
CASIRQGFVGTQYF
>.|many|TRBV2|TRBJ2-1
TGTGCCAGCAGCCTCTCCTACTACAATGAGCAGTTCTTC
CASSLSYYNEQFF
>TRBD1|.|TRBV6-1|TRBJ1-5
TGTGCCAGCAGTGACCGGGACAGGGAGTATAGCAATCAGCCCCAGCATTTT
CASSDRDREYSNQPQHF
>TRBD1|.|TRBV11-2|TRBJ1-1
TGTGCCAGCAGCTTCCGCCTTGGGACAGGGGATGAAGCTTTCTTT
CASSFRLGTGDEAFF
>TRBD2|.|TRBV4-1|TRBJ2-2
TGCGCCAGCAGCCCACTGGCTAGCGGGGGGATCAACACCGGGGAGCTGTTTTTT
CASSPLASGGINTGELFF
>TRBD1|.|TRBV29-1|TRBJ2-7
TGCAGCGTGTTGACAGGGGGCGGCGAGCAGTACTTC
CSVLTGGGEQYF
>.|.|TRBV19|TRBJ2-2
TGTGCCAGTAGCCTACAGACACAGTCCGGGGAGCTGTTTTTT
CASSLQTQSGELFF